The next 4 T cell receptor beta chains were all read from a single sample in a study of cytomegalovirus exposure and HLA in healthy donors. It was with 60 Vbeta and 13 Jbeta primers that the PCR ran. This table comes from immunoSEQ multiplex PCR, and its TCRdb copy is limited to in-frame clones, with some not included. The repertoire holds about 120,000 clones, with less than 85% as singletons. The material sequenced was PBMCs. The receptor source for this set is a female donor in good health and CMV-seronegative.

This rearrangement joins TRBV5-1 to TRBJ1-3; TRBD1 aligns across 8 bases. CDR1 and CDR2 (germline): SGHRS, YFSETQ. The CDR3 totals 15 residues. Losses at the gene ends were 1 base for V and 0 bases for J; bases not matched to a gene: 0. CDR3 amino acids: CASSLTGGSGNTIYF. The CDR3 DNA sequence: TGCGCCAGCAGCTTGACAGGGGGCTCTGGAAACACCATATATTTT.

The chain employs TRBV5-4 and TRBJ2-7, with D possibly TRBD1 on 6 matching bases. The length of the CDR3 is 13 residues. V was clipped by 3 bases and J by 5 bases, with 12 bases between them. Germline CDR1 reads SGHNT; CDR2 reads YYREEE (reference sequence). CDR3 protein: CASSYGQPNEQYF. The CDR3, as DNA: TGTGCCAGCAGCTACGGACAGCCCAACGAGCAGTACTTC.

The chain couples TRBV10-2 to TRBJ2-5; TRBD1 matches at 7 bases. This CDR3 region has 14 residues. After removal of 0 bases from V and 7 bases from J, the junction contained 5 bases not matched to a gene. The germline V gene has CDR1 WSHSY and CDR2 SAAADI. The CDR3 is CASSESGGKGTQYF. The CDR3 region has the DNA TGCGCCAGCAGTGAGTCAGGGGGCAAGGGGACCCAGTACTTC.

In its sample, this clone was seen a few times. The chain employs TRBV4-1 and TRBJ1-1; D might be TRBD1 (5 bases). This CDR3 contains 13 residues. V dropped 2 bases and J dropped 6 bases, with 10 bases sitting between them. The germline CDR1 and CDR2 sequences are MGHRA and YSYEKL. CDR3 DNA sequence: TGCGCCAGCAGCCAACCCGGGACTCCTGAAGCTTTCTTT. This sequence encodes CASSQPGTPEAFF.